The source of this T cell receptor (beta chain) is a study of control samples from healthy donors and cancer patients. Trimming removed 0 bases from V and 2 bases from J, with 12 bases in between. Germline-derived CDR1 and CDR2 are LGHNA and YSLEER. The CDR3 spans 16 residues. Libraries were prepared by immunoSEQ multiplex PCR; TCRdb keeps only in-frame clonotypes and omits some of them. The data contain around 170,000 clones, around 91% of them seen just once; the ten biggest clones take up just over 1.4%. The TCR was taken from a woman between 50 and 59 years old in good health. The specimen sequenced was blood. The chain combines TRBV4-3 with TRBJ2-3, with D perhaps TRBD1 or TRBD2 (6 bases each). The DNA of the CDR3 is TGCGCCAGCAGCCAAGACAAGGGGGGTCTCACAGATACGCAGTATTTT. Translating gives CASSQDKGGLTDTQYF.